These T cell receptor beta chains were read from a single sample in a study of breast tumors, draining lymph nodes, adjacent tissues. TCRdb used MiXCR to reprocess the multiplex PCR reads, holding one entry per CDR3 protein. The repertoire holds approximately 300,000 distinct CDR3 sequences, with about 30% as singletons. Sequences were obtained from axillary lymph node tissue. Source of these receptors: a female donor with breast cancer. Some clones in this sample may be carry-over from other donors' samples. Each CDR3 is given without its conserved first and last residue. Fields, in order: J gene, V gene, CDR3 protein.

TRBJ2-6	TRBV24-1	ATSDGGRAGANVLT
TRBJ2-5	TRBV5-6	ASSLDFAQETQY
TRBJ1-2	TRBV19	ASSPSGQNYGYT
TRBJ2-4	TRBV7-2	ASSLRGSKNIQY
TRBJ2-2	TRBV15	ATSRVDSNTGELF
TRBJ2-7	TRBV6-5	ASSHAGPLGVGIMHEQY
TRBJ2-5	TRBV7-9	ASSLVIGSPRETQY
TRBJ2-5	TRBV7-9	ASSPLGQETQY
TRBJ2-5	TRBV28	ASSRGLTKETQY
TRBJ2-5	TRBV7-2	ASSFSGLPQETQY
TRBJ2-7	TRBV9	ASSVRDRSYEQS
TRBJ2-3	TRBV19	ASRPAAGGDTQY
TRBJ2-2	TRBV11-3	ASSLFTSGSIGVELF
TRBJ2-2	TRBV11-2	ASSTRTSASLGTGELF
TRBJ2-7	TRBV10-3	AISETSGRAGSYEQY
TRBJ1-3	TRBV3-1	ASSQGTGSGNTIY
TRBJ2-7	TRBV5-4	ASSLGQATYGQY
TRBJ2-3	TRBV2	ASNQGAPSTDTQY
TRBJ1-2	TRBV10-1	ASSGIAGGALDT
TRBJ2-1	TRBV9	ASSPGTSGSYNEQF
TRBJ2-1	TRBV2	ASSVDRDEQF
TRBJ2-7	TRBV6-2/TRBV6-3	ASGQDRGLYEQY
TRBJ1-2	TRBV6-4	ASSHPMQIGYT
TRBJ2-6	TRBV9	ASTPGLGDNVLT
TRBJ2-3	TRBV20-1	SARPPIGGGTDTQY
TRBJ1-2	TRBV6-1	ASSEVGGQVVYGYT
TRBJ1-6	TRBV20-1	SAIGQAFSYNSPLH
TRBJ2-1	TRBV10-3	AISEPTETSGSIYNEQF
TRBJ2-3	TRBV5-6	ASHLGGADTQY
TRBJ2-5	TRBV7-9	ASSFREGAPSQGTQY
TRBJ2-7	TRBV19	ASALGTGSMAQY
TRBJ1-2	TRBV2	ASSGGAAGYGYT
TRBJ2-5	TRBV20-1	SALGQIEETQY
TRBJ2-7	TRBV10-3	AISDRTYEQY
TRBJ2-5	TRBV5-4	ASSPGLEIGEETQY
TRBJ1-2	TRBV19	ASSRTTGQNYGYT
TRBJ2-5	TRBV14	ASSPRRRTGQETQY
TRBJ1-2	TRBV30	AWSGLSGGLSGYT
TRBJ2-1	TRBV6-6	ASSLTIPRDRDPNEQF
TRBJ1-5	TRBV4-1	ASSQGGTGTGSIPQH
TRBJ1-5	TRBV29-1	SVAGDSNQPQH
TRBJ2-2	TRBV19	AGRENPGELF
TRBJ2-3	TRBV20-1	SARRWGDGADTQY
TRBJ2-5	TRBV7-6	ASSTGTSGTDTQH
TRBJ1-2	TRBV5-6	ASGLENYGYT
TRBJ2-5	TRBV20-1	SATGSGRAGETQY
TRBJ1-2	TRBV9	ASSVGADTSGDGYT
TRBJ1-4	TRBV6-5	ASGEDVNEKLF
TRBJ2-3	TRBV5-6	ASSLVPGGNTDTQY
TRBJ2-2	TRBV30	AWSVRTANTGELF
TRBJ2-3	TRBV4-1	ASSQSVAGFLSTDTQY
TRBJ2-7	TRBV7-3	ASSLPDDSSYEQY
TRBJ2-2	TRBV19	ASSGGVNTGELF
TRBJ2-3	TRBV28	ASSPPTGISTDTQY
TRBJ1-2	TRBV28	ASSLLVALSYGYT
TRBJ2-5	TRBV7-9	ASSHPGGSGSGETQY
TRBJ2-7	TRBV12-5	ASGVTSGIGEQY
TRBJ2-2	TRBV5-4	ASSLLVAGFIETGELF
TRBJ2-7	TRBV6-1	ASSSTGTGAPYEQY
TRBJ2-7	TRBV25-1	ASTDRGQNYEQY